This record concerns one T cell receptor (beta chain) sequence. This specimen comes from a study of blood T cell repertoires in COVID-19. Study in general: Material from acute and convalescent COVID-19 was sourced from the United States, Italy and Spain. PBMCs, B-cell-depleted T cells, or T cells were the source of the cDNA or gDNA that made up the material.

How the authors handled the data: Reference gene primer amplification gave nucleated cell count estimates. Sequencing used immunoSEQ multiplex PCR; TCRdb keeps in-frame clones, though not all of them. V and J calls and clone size are given by that table; D and trimming were obtained from the DNA. The sample lists approximately 270,000 clones, roughly 89% occurring once. V was shortened by 0 bases and J by 5 bases, with 14 bases between the two germline ends. The germline CDR1 and CDR2 sequences are SGHTS and YDEGEE. CDR3 length: 15 amino acids. The sequenced material came from peripheral blood. This chain uses TRBV5-8 with TRBJ1-2, with D perhaps TRBD1 (5 bases). This receptor was taken from a man aged 50 or older with acute or convalescent COVID-19. This CDR3 is CASSLVRTTIYGYTF. The CDR3 nucleotides are TGTGCCAGCAGCTTGGTTAGGACAACCATTTATGGCTACACCTTC.